One sample yielded the 29 T cell receptor beta chains listed below, sequenced in a study of neurological immune-mediated disorders. TCRdb analysed the 5' RACE reads with MiXCR anew, one entry per CDR3 protein. The sample has tens of thousands of distinct CDR3 sequences; about 4% are singletons. Input material: PBMCs. These receptor sequences come from a man over 45 with multiple sclerosis.

This clonotype has ten or more counts. CDR3 sequence reads: CSARDIASGGRYQETQYF. Here the CDR3 DNA reads TGCAGTGCTAGAGATATCGCTAGCGGGGGCCGTTACCAAGAGACCCAGTACTTC. The chain is built from TRBV20-1 and TRBJ2-5, with 10 bases fitting TRBD2. The germline V gene encodes CDR1 DFQATT and CDR2 SNEGSKA (reference sequence). V lost 0 bases and J lost 0; bases outside the gene matches: 10. This CDR3 comprises 18 residues.

This clonotype was counted many times. The chain links TRBV5-1 to TRBJ1-2; 7 bases align to TRBD1. V was clipped by 1 base and J by 7 bases; unmatched bases: 4. Germline V gene lookup returns CDR1 SGHRS and CDR2 YFSETQ. The CDR3 contains 13 residues. The chain's CDR3 is CASSLSGDSGYTF. The CDR3 region has the DNA TGCGCCAGCAGCTTGTCGGGGGACAGTGGCTACACCTTC.

Ten or more counts support this clonotype. The V gene is TRBV6-6, the J gene TRBJ1-2, with D perhaps matching TRBD1 (5 bases). Germline values: CDR1 MNHNY, CDR2 SVGAGI (reference sequence). This CDR3 is 13 amino acids long. The V and J ends lost 4 bases and 0 bases respectively, with 6 bases between them. The DNA for the CDR3 is TGTGCCAGCAGTTTCAGGGCTAACTATGGCTACACCTTC. Translation: CASSFRANYGYTF.

The sample holds many counts of this clonotype. This sequence joins TRBV12-3 or TRBV12-4 and TRBJ2-7, with D uncertain. CDR3 length equals 13 residues. With 6 bases removed from V and 5 bases from J, the gap between germline ends came to 14 bases. CDR3 loop: CASRRDAVHEQYV. CDR3 DNA sequence: TGTGCCAGCAGACGAGATGCGGTCCACGAGCAGTACGTC.

This clonotype was detected ten times or more. The V call is TRBV4-3, the J call TRBJ2-6; unclear D gene. The ends were cut back, 4 bases at V and 10 bases at J, with 14 bases in the middle. Looked up from germline, CDR1 is LGHNA and CDR2 is YSLEER. The CDR3 has 14 residues. This CDR3 reads CASSPRPVVNVLTF. CDR3 DNA: TGCGCCAGCAGCCCCCGGCCTGTAGTAAACGTCCTGACTTTC.

This clonotype was counted a few times. V and J are TRBV15 and TRBJ1-2, with D hard to call. Between the trimmed V and J ends, which lost 1 base and 7 bases, there was a span of 10 bases. From germline, CDR1 is LNHNV and CDR2 YYDKDF (reference sequence). The CDR3 length is 13 residues. CDR3 in DNA: TGTGCCACCAGCAGAGTCCCAGGCCTTGGCTACACCTTC. Protein product: CATSRVPGLGYTF.

This clonotype was detected ten times or more. This chain links TRBV20-1 with TRBJ2-7; D uncertain. Germline loops: CDR1 DFQATT, CDR2 SNEGSKA (reference sequence). The CDR3 covers 12 residues. Trimming removed 2 bases at V and 3 bases at J, with 8 bases between. CDR3 residues: CSARRSLYEQYF. The CDR3 nucleotides are TGCAGTGCTAGACGGAGTCTCTACGAGCAGTACTTC.

This chain connects TRBV28 to TRBJ1-1; the D is unclear. There are 14 residues in the CDR3. Deletions cut 5 bases from V and 2 bases from J, with 12 bases between. Germline values: CDR1 MDHEN, CDR2 SYDVKM. The CDR3 DNA follows: TGTGCCAGCAGTCCCACCCCAATAAACACTGAAGCTTTCTTT. Protein: CASSPTPINTEAFF.

There are many counts of this clonotype. J is TRBJ2-1 and V is TRBV3-1, with 12 bases matching TRBD2. This CDR3 spans 14 amino acids. Germline V gene data show CDR1 as LGHDT and CDR2 as YNNKEL (reference sequence). Trimming cost V 3 bases and J 7 bases; bases outside gene matches: 1. Written as DNA, the CDR3 is TGTGCCAGCAGCCACCTAGCGGGGGGGAATGAGCAGTTCTTC. Protein product: CASSHLAGGNEQFF.

This clonotype was seen at least ten times. The rearrangement links TRBV18 to TRBJ2-1; no clear D gene. This CDR3 contains 15 residues. Germline V lookup: CDR1 KGHSH, CDR2 LQKENI. The germline V and J ends were trimmed by 2 bases and 3 bases, with 11 bases remaining between them. CDR3 DNA sequence: TGTGCCAGCTCACCAGCAGAGGCCGTCTACAATGAGCAGTTCTTC. Translating it yields CASSPAEAVYNEQFF.

Worth noting for this clonotype: Sequence at one end of the junction differs from germline and may be a read error. In nucleotides, the CDR3 is TGCACCAGCAGATTGGATTATACGCAGTATTTT. Protein: CTSRLDYTQYF. The chain uses TRBV5-1 and TRBJ2-3; D uncertain. CDR3 size: 11 residues. Germline CDR1 is SGHRS and CDR2 is YFSETQ.

This clonotype was seen ten or more times. This chain links TRBV4-1 with TRBJ2-1, with 10 nucleotides matching TRBD2. The CDR3 runs to 16 residues. V shed 5 bases and J 9 bases; nucleotides not matched to a gene: 13. Germline CDR1 MGHRA, CDR2 YSYEKL. CDR3 residues: CASSGRSAGGPGEQFF. The DNA of the CDR3 is TGCGCCAGCAGCGGACGCTCAGCGGGGGGGCCTGGTGAGCAGTTCTTC.

Many counts were recorded for this clonotype. This sequence joins TRBV6-5 and TRBJ1-4; TRBD1 matches 7 bases. The CDR3 runs to 14 residues. The V segment lost 6 bases and the J segment 7 bases; nucleotides outside the gene matches: 8. Germline loops: CDR1 MNHEY, CDR2 SVGAGI. The CDR3 nucleotides read TGTGCCAGCAGCGAGAGGGGGCTAGTTGAAAAACTGTTTTTT. Translation: CASSERGLVEKLFF.

The chain uses TRBV4-3 and TRBJ1-5, with a possible D match to TRBD1 (5 bases). Germline V lookup: CDR1 LGHNA, CDR2 YSLEER. The CDR3 contains 16 residues. V was shortened by 0 bases and J by 7 bases, with 16 bases between the two germline ends. DNA for the CDR3: TGCGCCAGCAGCCAAGAAGCCGGACACAACGACCAGCCCCAGCATTTT. It yields the protein CASSQEAGHNDQPQHF.

This clonotype was seen ten or more times. V usage is TRBV7-8 and J usage is TRBJ2-1; D may match TRBD1 or TRBD2 (5 bases each). Per germline, CDR1 SGHVS and CDR2 FQNEAQ. Trimming took 4 bases from V and 6 from J, leaving 13 bases between them. The CDR3 runs to 14 residues. The CDR3 coding sequence is TGTGCCAGCAGCTCTTGGGACGGGGTCAATGAGCAGTTCTTC. Translation: CASSSWDGVNEQFF.

There are many counts of this clonotype. J is TRBJ1-2 and V is TRBV12-3 or TRBV12-4, with a weak D call TRBD1 (6 bases). V dropped 6 bases and J dropped 5 bases, with 16 bases sitting between them. The CDR3 length is 14 residues. The CDR3 sequence is CASSPWTAGYGYTF. In nucleotides, the CDR3 is TGTGCCAGCAGCCCCTGGACAGCCGGTTATGGCTACACCTTC.

The chain is built from TRBV6-2 or TRBV6-3 and TRBJ2-7; no definite D call. Trimming took off 4 bases at V and 4 bases at J, with 8 bases between the two ends. The CDR3 length is 12 residues. Germline-derived CDR1 and CDR2 are MNHEY and SVGEGT. Here the CDR3 reads CASSSPYYEQYF. CDR3 coding DNA: TGTGCCAGCAGTTCCCCATATTACGAGCAGTACTTC.

This clonotype was observed many times. The V call is TRBV4-1, the J call TRBJ1-4, with D perhaps TRBD1 (5 bases). Germline CDR1 and CDR2: MGHRA and YSYEKL. V was pared by 2 bases and J by 0 bases, with 13 bases between. This CDR3 has 17 amino acids. The CDR3 DNA is TGCGCCAGCAGCCAATCGAGAAGACAGTCAACTAATGAAAAACTGTTTTTT. It codes for CASSQSRRQSTNEKLFF.

The chain has TRBV20-1 and TRBJ1-2, with D unclear. The CDR3 contains 14 residues. Germline V gene sequence: CDR1 DFQATT, CDR2 SNEGSKA (reference sequence). V was clipped by 1 base and J by 5 bases, with 14 bases between them. This CDR3 reads CSARAVAREYGYTF. CDR3 bases: TGCAGTGCTAGAGCAGTCGCGAGGGAATATGGCTACACCTTC.

CDR3 sequence: CSARKLGVGETQYF. CDR3 sequence (DNA): TGCAGTGCTAGAAAACTAGGGGTCGGAGAGACCCAGTACTTC. The chain employs TRBV20-1 and TRBJ2-5; D possibly uses TRBD1 or TRBD2 (5 bases each). Germline CDR1 DFQATT, CDR2 SNEGSKA (reference sequence). V shed 2 bases and J shed 4 bases, with 14 bases lying between them. This CDR3 spans 14 amino acids.

This clonotype was seen at least ten times. The rearrangement joins TRBV12-3 or TRBV12-4 to TRBJ2-1, with D perhaps TRBD1 or TRBD2 (5 bases each). CDR3 length equals 13 residues. Trimming stripped 6 bases from V and 9 bases from J, with 15 bases between. CDR3 region: CASSTIKGSEQFF. The CDR3 DNA is TGTGCCAGCAGCACGATAAAGGGGAGTGAGCAGTTCTTC.

The sample holds a few counts of this clonotype. This chain uses TRBV6-5 with TRBJ2-5; TRBD1 agrees at 7 bases. The germline CDR1 and CDR2 sequences are MNHEY and SVGAGI. The CDR3 spans 16 residues. The ends lost 6 bases at V and 2 bases at J; junction bases unmatched: 12. CDR3 in DNA: TGTGCCAGCAGCGCGAGAGACGGGACAGATCAAGAGACCCAGTACTTC. It codes for CASSARDGTDQETQYF.

This clonotype appeared many times. This may stem from a read error, because a much larger clone lies one nucleotide away. The genes are TRBV20-1 and TRBJ2-4; D assignment may be TRBD1 or TRBD2 (5 bases each). From germline, CDR1 is DFQATT and CDR2 SNEGSKA (reference sequence). CDR3 size: 16 residues. As DNA, the CDR3 is TGCAGTGCGAATGACAGAGGCCAGGGAGCCAAAAAAATTCAGTACTTC. Translated, it gives CSANDRGQGAKKIQYF.

This chain joins TRBV12-3 or TRBV12-4 and TRBJ1-5; D gene ambiguous. Trimming left V 1 base short and J 0 bases short, with 10 bases between. The CDR3 has 16 amino acids. The CDR3 loop reads CASSLVGVPSNQPQHF. The CDR3 DNA reads as TGTGCCAGCAGTTTAGTTGGGGTCCCTAGCAATCAGCCCCAGCATTTT.

The table lists this clonotype with many counts. This sequence joins TRBV4-2 and TRBJ2-1; the D gene is possibly TRBD2 (7 bases). CDR3 length: 13 residues. Per the germline V gene, CDR1 is LGHNA and CDR2 is YNFKEQ. V was cut by 0 bases and J by 16 bases, with 16 bases left in between. The CDR3 is CASSQDGRRGPFF. The CDR3 region has the DNA TGTGCCAGCAGCCAAGATGGGCGGCGGGGGCCTTTCTTC.

This clonotype was detected many times. This chain links TRBV5-1 with TRBJ2-2, with D possibly TRBD1 on 6 matching bases. V was pared by 3 bases and J by 0 bases, with 15 bases between. The length of the CDR3 is 17 residues. The germline CDR1 and CDR2 sequences are SGHRS and YFSETQ. In DNA, the CDR3 is TGCGCCAGCAGCTGGACGACAGGTCCGACGAACACCGGGGAGCTGTTTTTT. Protein: CASSWTTGPTNTGELFF.

The chain links TRBV27 to TRBJ1-2; no firm D call. This CDR3 is 15 amino acids long. Trimming left V 5 bases short and J 0 bases short, with 13 bases between. Germline values: CDR1 MNHEY, CDR2 SMNVEV (reference sequence). CDR3 protein: CASSPAPLANYGYTF. The CDR3 DNA reads TGTGCCAGCAGTCCGGCGCCTCTGGCTAACTATGGCTACACCTTC.

This clonotype has at least ten counts. V usage is TRBV5-6 and J usage is TRBJ2-1; 9 bases agree with TRBD1. Germline V CDR1 and CDR2: SGHDT, YYEEEE. This CDR3 region has 14 residues. The trim removed 3 bases at V and 12 bases at J, leaving 10 bases unmatched. CDR3 loop: CASSWRKDRGGQFF. CDR3 DNA sequence: TGTGCCAGCAGCTGGAGAAAGGACAGGGGAGGGCAGTTCTTC. Filled out from reference TRBV5-6 and TRBJ2-1, the complete variable domain reads DAGVTQSPTHLIKTRGQQVTLRCSPKSGHDTVSWYQQALGQGPQFIFQYYEEEERQRGNFPDRFSGHQFPNYSSELNVNALLLGDSALYLCASSWRKDRGGQFFGPGTRLTVL.

This clonotype showed up many times. The genes are TRBV19 and TRBJ1-5; D gene uncertain. Germline lookup yields CDR1 LNHDA and CDR2 SQIVND (reference sequence). Deletions cut 7 bases from V and 2 bases from J, with 18 bases between. The CDR3 is made up of 16 amino acids. The CDR3 DNA is TGTGCCAGTACCGATTCCGGGAGCCGGGGCAATCAGCCCCAGCATTTT. This sequence encodes CASTDSGSRGNQPQHF.